Shown below are 12 T cell receptor beta chains from a single sample sequenced in a study of shared clonotypes between healthy human individuals. CD45RO-negative CD8 cells positively selected for CCR7 made up the naive population, which excluded terminally differentiated effector memory CD45RA+ cells. Sequencing was performed with immunoSEQ multiplex PCR; in TCRdb, only in-frame clones are kept and a portion is missing. The sample holds nearly 2 million clones; about 95% are singletons and the top ten take more than 0.9%. The sample was naive CD8+ T cells sorted from blood. These receptor sequences come from a man aged 18 to 29 in good health.

This chain links TRBV29-1 with TRBJ2-1; possibly TRBD2 for D (6 bases). Trimming removed 1 base from V and 3 bases from J, with 7 bases in between. CDR3 length: 13 amino acids. CDR1 SQVTM and CDR2 ANQGSEA come from the germline V gene. CDR3 protein: CSVEAGGYNEQFF. The DNA for the CDR3 is TGCAGCGTTGAAGCCGGGGGCTACAATGAGCAGTTCTTC.

The rearrangement links TRBV7-6 to TRBJ1-1; D gene unclear. Germline CDR1 reads SGHVS; CDR2 reads FNYEAQ. The CDR3 spans 16 residues. V was pared by 1 base and J by 3 bases, with 15 bases between. For the CDR3, the DNA is TGTGCCAGCAGCTTAGTCGCGGAGGGAACCTACACTGAAGCTTTCTTT. This sequence encodes CASSLVAEGTYTEAFF.

This sequence joins TRBV7-8 and TRBJ2-7; D gene ambiguous. CDR1 is SGHVS and CDR2 is FQNEAQ in the germline V gene. V lost 5 bases to trimming and J lost 4 bases, with 9 bases between them. This CDR3 region has 12 residues. The CDR3 region has the DNA TGTGCCAGCAGCCCCTCCGGATACGAGCAGTACTTC. This sequence encodes CASSPSGYEQYF. The complete variable domain, with remaining parts taken from reference TRBV7-8 and TRBJ2-7, reads GAGVSQSPRYKVAKRGQDVALRCDPISGHVSLFWYQQALGQGPEFLTYFQNEAQLDKSGLPSDRFFAERPEGSVSTLKIQRTQQEDSAVYLCASSPSGYEQYFGPGTRLTVT.

V gene TRBV5-4 combines with J gene TRBJ2-1; 12 bases line up with TRBD1. The CDR3 consists of 14 residues. V lost 5 bases to trimming and J lost 9 bases; unmatched junction nucleotides: 6. The V gene's germline CDR1 is SGHNT and CDR2 YYREEE (reference sequence). Here the CDR3 DNA reads TGTGCCAGCAGTCGGGACAGGGGGCAGGGTGAGCAGTTCTTC. Translated: CASSRDRGQGEQFF. The full variable domain, in which reference TRBV5-4 and TRBJ2-1 provide the parts outside the CDR3, is ETGVTQSPTHLIKTRGQQVTLRCSSQSGHNTVSWYQQALGQGPQFIFQYYREEENGRGNFPPRFSGLQFPNYSSELNVNALELDDSALYLCASSRDRGQGEQFFGPGTRLTVL.

The rearrangement links TRBV13 to TRBJ2-1; 8 positions agree with TRBD2. Germline loops: CDR1 PRHDT, CDR2 FYEKMQ (reference sequence). The CDR3 contains 16 residues. V was clipped by 5 bases and J by 5 bases; unmatched bases: 11. This CDR3 is CASSLQSGSRDNEQFF. CDR3 nucleotide sequence: TGTGCCAGCAGCCTTCAGAGCGGGAGTAGGGACAATGAGCAGTTCTTC. Variable domain in full (rest from reference TRBV13 and TRBJ2-1): AAGVIQSPRHLIKEKRETATLKCYPIPRHDTVYWYQQGPGQDPQFLISFYEKMQSDKGSIPDRFSAQQFSDYHSELNMSSLELGDSALYFCASSLQSGSRDNEQFFGPGTRLTVL.

The rearrangement joins TRBV9 to TRBJ2-3, with D possibly being TRBD2 (6 bases). Germline V gene sequence: CDR1 SGDLS, CDR2 YYNGEE. CDR3 length: 15 residues. Trimming removed 0 bases from V and 4 bases from J, with 12 bases in between. The CDR3 sequence is CASSVAGDDADTQYF. DNA of the CDR3: TGTGCCAGCAGCGTAGCGGGGGATGATGCAGATACGCAGTATTTT.

The table lists this clone with a count of one. The V gene is TRBV7-9, the J gene TRBJ2-5; 7 bases align to TRBD1. Per the germline V gene, CDR1 is SEHNR and CDR2 is FQNEAQ (reference sequence). Unmatched junction bases numbered 7, after V lost 3 bases and J lost 3 bases. CDR3 length: 15 residues. CDR3 nucleotide sequence: TGTGCCAGCAGCTTCCAACGTGACAGGGAAGAGACCCAGTACTTC. Translation gives CASSFQRDREETQYF.

As for this clone: This specimen includes other DNA sequences encoding the same CDR3. The rearrangement links TRBV9 to TRBJ2-7, with a tentative D call TRBD1 (6 bases). The CDR3 is made up of 15 amino acids. The V end lost 1 base, the J end lost 0 bases, and 11 bases lay between the germline ends. From germline, CDR1 is SGDLS and CDR2 YYNGEE. The CDR3 loop reads CASSVSGESSYEQYF. In nucleotides, the CDR3 is TGTGCCAGCAGCGTATCAGGGGAGAGCTCCTACGAGCAGTACTTC.

The V call is TRBV2, the J call TRBJ2-1; D not certain. V was shortened by 8 bases and J by 1 base, with 12 bases between the two germline ends. Germline assignment: CDR1 SNHLY and CDR2 FYNNEI. The CDR3 contains 14 residues. The CDR3 bases are TGTGCCAGCGACCCGGTACCTTCCTACAATGAGCAGTTCTTC. Its translation: CASDPVPSYNEQFF.

The chain joins TRBV13 to TRBJ2-5; 8 positions match TRBD2. V trimming: 8 bases; J trimming: 3 bases; junction bases outside the gene matches: 5. This CDR3 has 13 amino acids. Germline CDR1 and CDR2: PRHDT and FYEKMQ (reference sequence). The CDR3 DNA sequence: TGTGCCAGCCTCGGTAGCGGGGAAGAGACCCAGTACTTC. Amino acids: CASLGSGEETQYF.

The chain recombines TRBV30 with TRBJ1-5, with TRBD1 as a possible D gene (6 bases). CDR3 length: 14 residues. Germline V lookup: CDR1 GTSNPN, CDR2 SVGIG (reference sequence). V shed 5 bases and J shed 7 bases, with 18 bases lying between them. As DNA, the CDR3 is TGTGCCTGGGGAATCGGACAGCCTAGCCAGCCCCAGCATTTT. The encoded protein is CAWGIGQPSQPQHF. Complete variable domain (other parts from reference TRBV30 and TRBJ1-5): SQTIHQWPATLVQPVGSPLSLECTVEGTSNPNLYWYRQAAGRGLQLLFYSVGIGQISSEVPQNLSASRPQDRQFILSSKKLLLSDSGFYLCAWGIGQPSQPQHFGDGTRLSIL.

This clone was counted once. The sample contains more than one DNA sequence encoding this CDR3. V is TRBV27 and J is TRBJ1-1; TRBD1 agrees at 8 bases. The CDR3 is 15 amino acids. The J segment lost 3 bases and the V segment lost 2 bases, leaving 5 bases of the junction unmatched. Per germline, CDR1 MNHEY and CDR2 SMNVEV (reference sequence). The CDR3 spells CASSLGPGGYTEAFF. In nucleotides, the CDR3 is TGTGCCAGCAGTTTAGGCCCAGGGGGCTACACTGAAGCTTTCTTT.